These 32 T cell receptor beta chains came from one sample sequenced in a study of blood T cell repertoires in COVID-19. The method was immunoSEQ multiplex PCR; TCRdb's version includes in-frame clones alone and lacks a portion of them. The data hold about 130,000 clones, with about 91% observed a single time. The specimen was peripheral blood. Source of these receptors: a middle-aged man with acute or convalescent COVID-19.

The chain recombines TRBV6-5 with TRBJ1-1; D possibly corresponds to TRBD1 (5 bases). CDR1 and CDR2 from the germline V gene are MNHEY and SVGAGI. CDR3 size: 13 residues. Trimming took 7 bases from V and 0 from J, leaving 9 bases between them. This CDR3 is CASKNRMNTEAFF. In nucleotides, the CDR3 is TGTGCCAGCAAGAACAGGATGAACACTGAAGCTTTCTTT.

The genes are TRBV5-1 and TRBJ2-3; 10 bases map to TRBD1. V lost 0 bases, J lost 3 bases, and 4 bases stayed unmatched. Per germline, CDR1 SGHRS and CDR2 YFSETQ. This CDR3 region has 16 residues. CDR3 sequence (DNA): TGCGCCAGCAGCTTGGGGGACAGGGGAGGGACAGATACGCAGTATTTT. It encodes CASSLGDRGGTDTQYF.

This chain uses TRBV4-1 with TRBJ2-3; D gene unclear. V gave up 0 bases and J gave up 2 bases, with 12 bases separating them. CDR3 length: 16 residues. Germline loops: CDR1 MGHRA, CDR2 YSYEKL. The CDR3 coding sequence is TGCGCCAGCAGCCAAGATCACGGTTCGAACACAGATACGCAGTATTTT. Translating gives CASSQDHGSNTDTQYF.

V is TRBV6-1 and J is TRBJ1-1; tentatively, D is TRBD1 (6 bases). The length of the CDR3 is 13 residues. Trimming pared 0 bases from V and 11 bases from J, leaving 13 bases between. In germline, CDR1 is MNHNS, CDR2 SASEGT. CDR3: CASSEAFTGSAFF. The DNA of the CDR3 is TGTGCCAGCAGTGAAGCCTTTACAGGGTCTGCTTTCTTT.

V is TRBV5-1 and J is TRBJ1-2; TRBD1 aligns across 7 bases. Germline V gene lookup returns CDR1 SGHRS and CDR2 YFSETQ. The CDR3 totals 15 residues. V shed 0 bases, J shed 5 bases, and the junction held 7 bases outside the gene matches. The CDR3 coding sequence is TGCGCCAGCAGCTTGGGAGGGAAGGGGGCTTATGGCTACACCTTC. This sequence encodes CASSLGGKGAYGYTF. Full variable domain (rest looked up from reference TRBV5-1 and TRBJ1-2): KAGVTQTPRYLIKTRGQQVTLSCSPISGHRSVSWYQQTPGQGLQFLFEYFSETQRNKGNFPGRFSGRQFSNSRSEMNVSTLELGDSALYLCASSLGGKGAYGYTFGSGTRLTVV.

This chain joins TRBV5-6 and TRBJ2-1; 7 bases align to TRBD1. After removal of 4 bases from V and 9 bases from J, the junction contained 7 bases not matched to a gene. Germline loops: CDR1 SGHDT, CDR2 YYEEEE. The CDR3 extends over 13 amino acids. The CDR3 sequence: CASSPRQGFEQFF. The CDR3 bases are TGTGCCAGCAGCCCCCGACAGGGATTTGAGCAGTTCTTC.

The chain is built from TRBV18 and TRBJ1-4, with D tentatively TRBD1 (6 bases). This CDR3 is 14 amino acids long. V was trimmed by 4 bases and J by 6 bases, leaving 12 bases between them. From germline, CDR1 is KGHSH and CDR2 LQKENI. The CDR3 nucleotides read TGTGCCAGCTCACGGGGGGGCCTAGATGAAAAACTGTTTTTT. As protein: CASSRGGLDEKLFF.

This sequence joins TRBV28 and TRBJ1-5, with TRBD1 matching over 11 bases. The V gene end was trimmed by 8 bases and the J gene end by 3 bases; junction bases not matched to a gene: 9. Germline CDR1 and CDR2: MDHEN and SYDVKM. The CDR3 has 16 amino acids. CDR3 residues: CASSSGTGGFNQPQHF. CDR3 sequence (DNA): TGTGCCAGCTCCAGCGGGACAGGGGGTTTCAATCAGCCCCAGCATTTT.

The rearrangement links TRBV5-8 to TRBJ1-1, with 9 nucleotides matching TRBD1. V lost 6 bases and J lost 6; bases outside the gene matches: 12. CDR3 size: 15 residues. CDR1 SGHTS and CDR2 YDEGEE come from the germline V gene. The CDR3 DNA reads as TGTGCCAGCACCGCCGGGACAGGGACATGGGCTGAAGCTTTCTTT. Its protein product is CASTAGTGTWAEAFF.

The V call is TRBV5-1, the J call TRBJ2-1; D might be TRBD1 (5 bases). Germline assignment: CDR1 SGHRS and CDR2 YFSETQ. Trimming removed 3 bases at V and 9 bases at J, with 13 bases between. This CDR3 contains 13 residues. CDR3 in DNA: TGCGCCAGCAGCTCGCAGGGTCTGGTTGAGCAGTTCTTC. It translates to CASSSQGLVEQFF.

The genes are TRBV5-5 and TRBJ1-2, with TRBD1 as a possible D gene (6 bases). V was trimmed by 1 base and J by 4 bases, leaving 14 bases between them. The CDR3 length is 15 residues. CDR1 SGHKS and CDR2 YYEKEE come from the germline V gene (reference sequence). The CDR3 DNA follows: TGTGCCAGCAGCTTGAAGGGGACAAGTACCTATGGCTACACCTTC. Translating it yields CASSLKGTSTYGYTF.

The CDR3 DNA is TGTGCCAGCAGCCAAGGTGCGAGTGAAAAACTGTTTTTT. This translates into CASSQGASEKLFF. The chain recombines TRBV3-1 (or the pseudogene TRBV3-2) with TRBJ1-4; D ambiguous. With 1 base removed from V and 7 bases from J, the gap between germline ends came to 7 bases. Looked up from germline, CDR1 is LGHDT and CDR2 is YNNKEL (reference sequence). This CDR3 has 13 amino acids.

This clone was counted a single time. The rearrangement joins TRBV19 to TRBJ1-2; weak D call: TRBD1 (5 bases). This CDR3 region has 15 residues. Between the trimmed V and J ends, which lost 7 bases and 0 bases, there was a span of 15 bases. Germline V CDR1 and CDR2: LNHDA, SQIVND (reference sequence). CDR3 loop: CASNEAGLANYGYTF. The CDR3 coding sequence is TGTGCCAGTAACGAGGCAGGGCTTGCTAACTATGGCTACACCTTC.

The rearrangement uses TRBV2 and TRBJ1-2; TRBD1 is a possible D gene (5 bases). The CDR3 contains 14 residues. The germline V and J ends were trimmed by 6 bases and 1 base, with 12 bases remaining between them. CDR1 SNHLY and CDR2 FYNNEI come from the germline V gene. The CDR3 DNA reads TGTGCCAGCAGGACCTGGGGCTTTAACTATGGCTACACCTTC. Protein: CASRTWGFNYGYTF.

The genes are TRBV29-1 and TRBJ1-1; maybe TRBD1 (5 bases). V lost 6 bases, J lost 2 bases, and 10 bases lay in between. Germline V gene lookup returns CDR1 SQVTM and CDR2 ANQGSEA. The CDR3 runs 12 residues. The CDR3 sequence: CSVGGLNTEAFF. CDR3 coding DNA: TGCAGCGTGGGGGGTCTCAACACTGAAGCTTTCTTT.

The chain carries TRBV10-3 and TRBJ1-6; TRBD1 might be the D (6 bases). CDR1 ENHRY and CDR2 SYGVKD come from the germline V gene. The CDR3 is 14 amino acids. Trimming shortened V by 8 bases and J by 4 bases, and 12 bases separated the two germline ends. The CDR3 reads CAISDSAYNSPLHF. The CDR3 DNA follows: TGTGCCATCTCGGACAGCGCGTATAATTCACCCCTCCACTTT.

The chain is built from TRBV28 and TRBJ2-5; possible D gene TRBD1, 5 bases. The CDR3 totals 15 residues. V shed 3 bases and J shed 3 bases, with 14 bases lying between them. From germline, CDR1 is MDHEN and CDR2 SYDVKM. The CDR3 DNA follows: TGTGCCAGCAGTTTGATAGGGGCATCAAAAGAGACCCAGTACTTC. Its protein is CASSLIGASKETQYF. Combining the CDR3 with reference TRBV28 and TRBJ2-5 gives the whole variable domain DVKVTQSSRYLVKRTGEKVFLECVQDMDHENMFWYRQDPGLGLRLIYFSYDVKMKEKGDIPEGYSVSREKKERFSLILESASTNQTSMYLCASSLIGASKETQYFGPGTRLLVL.

The V call is TRBV28, the J call TRBJ1-2; TRBD1 agrees at 9 bases. V lost 6 bases, J lost 8 bases, and 10 bases stayed unmatched. This CDR3 comprises 14 residues. Germline V CDR1 and CDR2: MDHEN, SYDVKM. DNA for the CDR3: TGTGCCAGCAGCTCCAAACAGGGGGCGCCGGGCTACACCTTC. It yields the protein CASSSKQGAPGYTF.

A remark on this clone: One end of the junction fails to match germline, which may point to a read error. J is TRBJ2-1 and V is TRBV7-7, with 16 positions matching TRBD2. Germline V lookup: CDR1 SSHAT, CDR2 FNYEAQ (reference sequence). The CDR3 length is 15 residues. CDR3 coding DNA: TGTGCTAGCAAGCCGGGACTAGCGGGGGGGCCGGAGCAGTTCTTC. This sequence encodes CASKPGLAGGPEQFF.

The J gene is TRBJ2-7, the V gene TRBV3-1 (or the pseudogene TRBV3-2), with D perhaps matching TRBD1 (5 bases). Trimming stripped 1 base from V and 5 bases from J, with 12 bases between. This CDR3 comprises 14 residues. The germline V gene has CDR1 LGHDT and CDR2 YNNKEL (reference sequence). The CDR3 loop is CASSQGARAHEQYF. The CDR3 DNA is TGTGCCAGCAGCCAAGGTGCCAGGGCGCACGAGCAGTACTTC.

V usage is TRBV3-1 (or the pseudogene TRBV3-2) and J usage is TRBJ2-1; 13 positions agree with TRBD2. This CDR3 comprises 16 residues. CDR1 and CDR2 from the germline V gene are LGHDT and YNNKEL (reference sequence). V was pared by 2 bases and J by 7 bases, with 5 bases of the junction left unmatched. The CDR3 region is CASSQQRTSGRNEQFF. The CDR3 region has the DNA TGTGCCAGCAGCCAACAGAGGACTAGCGGGAGAAATGAGCAGTTCTTC.

The genes are TRBV7-2 and TRBJ1-6, with D hard to call. Trimming removed 6 bases at V and 14 bases at J, with 17 bases between. The CDR3 has 13 residues. The germline CDR1 and CDR2 sequences are SGHTA and FQGNSA. CDR3 sequence reads: CASRLGTTGALHF. The CDR3 DNA follows: TGTGCCAGCAGACTAGGAACGACCGGGGCCCTCCACTTT.

The chain uses TRBV5-1 and TRBJ1-4, with a possible D match to TRBD1 (5 bases). CDR3 size: 14 residues. The V end lost 0 bases, the J end lost 5 bases, and 8 bases lay between the germline ends. CDR1 is SGHRS, CDR2 YFSETQ, per germline. The CDR3 here is CASSLDTGNEKLFF. The CDR3 DNA sequence: TGCGCCAGCAGCTTGGATACAGGAAATGAAAAACTGTTTTTT.

This sequence joins TRBV28 and TRBJ2-7, with 13 bases aligning to TRBD2. With V trimmed by 4 bases and J by 4 bases, 7 bases remained unmatched. Germline V gene sequence: CDR1 MDHEN, CDR2 SYDVKM. This CDR3 region has 16 residues. In DNA, the CDR3 is TGTGCCAGCAGTTCGACACTAGCGGGAGGGACGTACGAGCAGTACTTC. Its translation: CASSSTLAGGTYEQYF.

V and J are TRBV25-1 and TRBJ1-2; 11 positions agree with TRBD1. Germline CDR1 MGHDK, CDR2 SYGVNS. CDR3 length equals 15 residues. V gave up 6 bases and J gave up 4 bases; unmatched junction bases: 7. The CDR3 protein is CASRTGTGGSYGYTF. The CDR3, as DNA: TGTGCCAGCAGGACCGGGACAGGGGGAAGCTATGGCTACACCTTC.

The rearrangement joins TRBV6-1 to TRBJ1-2; D is ambiguous. The germline V gene has CDR1 MNHNS and CDR2 SASEGT. V lost 2 bases and J 5 bases, leaving 12 bases between the germline ends. The CDR3 totals 14 residues. CDR3 in amino acids: CASSEPGVWYGYTF. The DNA of the CDR3 is TGTGCCAGCAGTGAACCCGGAGTATGGTATGGCTACACCTTC.

The gene calls are TRBV10-2 and TRBJ1-2; 7 positions match TRBD1. After removal of 3 bases from V and 5 bases from J, the junction contained 3 bases not matched to a gene. Germline values: CDR1 WSHSY, CDR2 SAAADI. This CDR3 is 13 amino acids long. The CDR3 DNA reads TGCGCCAGCAGTGACAGGGGGGATTATGGCTACACCTTC. Protein product: CASSDRGDYGYTF.

V gene TRBV5-4 combines with J gene TRBJ2-2; 11 bases are a match to TRBD2. Germline assignment: CDR1 SGHNT and CDR2 YYREEE (reference sequence). Unmatched junction bases numbered 7, after V lost 7 bases and J lost 5 bases. This CDR3 is 15 amino acids long. CDR3 in amino acids: CASSASSGGTGELFF. For the CDR3, the DNA is TGTGCCAGCTCTGCCTCTAGCGGGGGGACCGGGGAGCTGTTTTTT.

The chain has TRBV10-2 and TRBJ1-5; maybe TRBD1 (5 bases). Trimming removed 2 bases from V and 5 bases from J, with 10 bases in between. CDR1 and CDR2 (germline): WSHSY, SAAADI. The CDR3 covers 14 residues. CDR3 bases: TGCGCCAGCAGTGAGAAACAGGCATATCAGCCCCAGCATTTT. Translation gives CASSEKQAYQPQHF.

A single count supports this clone. The J gene is TRBJ2-5, the V gene TRBV7-8; TRBD1 agrees at 8 bases. Unmatched junction bases numbered 15, after V lost 5 bases and J lost 10 bases. The germline CDR1 and CDR2 sequences are SGHVS and FQNEAQ. The CDR3 runs 15 residues. For the CDR3, the DNA is TGTGCCAGCAGCCCTACAGGGGGGCGCCTTGAGGGCCAGTACTTC. As protein: CASSPTGGRLEGQYF.

The chain combines TRBV27 with TRBJ1-1, with D unclear. There are 15 residues in the CDR3. V was trimmed by 6 bases and J by 1 base, leaving 15 bases between them. Germline lookup yields CDR1 MNHEY and CDR2 SMNVEV (reference sequence). CDR3 DNA sequence: TGTGCCAGCAGCACCTGGGAGGGTGGGAACACTGAAGCTTTCTTT. Translation: CASSTWEGGNTEAFF.

The chain combines TRBV6-5 with TRBJ1-1; D not certain. V lost 6 bases and J 1 base, leaving 9 bases between the germline ends. There are 13 residues in the CDR3. Germline V gene data show CDR1 as MNHEY and CDR2 as SVGAGI. The CDR3 here is CASSLVRNTEAFF. For the CDR3, the DNA is TGTGCCAGCAGCCTCGTCAGGAACACTGAAGCTTTCTTT.